Sequencing of this T cell receptor beta chain was carried out in a study of T cell repertoires in cytomegalovirus infection. V dropped 4 bases and J dropped 7; count of bases not matched to a gene: 7. Germline V gene sequence: CDR1 MNHNS, CDR2 SASEGT. The CDR3 is made up of 14 amino acids. TCRdb reprocessed the reads via MiXCR and lists one record per CDR3 protein. The table lists around 180,000 distinct CDR3 sequences, under 25% of them singletons. Source material: PBMCs. This sequence was found in a human donor in good health (CMV status not recorded). Some clones in this sample may be carry-over from other donors' samples. This sequence joins TRBV6-1 and TRBJ2-1; 7 bases align to TRBD1. CDR3 loop: CASSGLTGVNEQFF. The DNA for the CDR3 is TGTGCCAGCAGTGGGCTTACAGGGGTTAATGAGCAGTTCTTC.